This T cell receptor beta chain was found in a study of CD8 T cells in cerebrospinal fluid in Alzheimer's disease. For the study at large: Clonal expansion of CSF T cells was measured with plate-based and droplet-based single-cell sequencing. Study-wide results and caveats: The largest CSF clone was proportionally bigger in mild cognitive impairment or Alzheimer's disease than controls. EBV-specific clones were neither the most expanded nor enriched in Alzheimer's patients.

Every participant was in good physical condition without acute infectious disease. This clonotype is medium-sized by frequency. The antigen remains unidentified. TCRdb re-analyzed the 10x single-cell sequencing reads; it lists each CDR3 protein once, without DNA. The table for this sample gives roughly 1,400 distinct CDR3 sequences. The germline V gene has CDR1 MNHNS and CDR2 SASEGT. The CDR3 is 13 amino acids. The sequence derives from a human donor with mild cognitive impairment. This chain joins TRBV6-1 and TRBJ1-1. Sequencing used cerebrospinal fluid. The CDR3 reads CASSKQPNTEAFF.